The TCR beta chain under discussion was sequenced for a study of blood T cells in healthy people across ages. About this clonotype itself: Its target is not known.

It was approximately 10 milliliters of peripheral blood that were drawn from each donor. V lost 5 bases to trimming and J lost 3 bases; unmatched junction nucleotides: 6. This CDR3 is 14 amino acids long. Germline V gives CDR1 SGHTA, CDR2 FQGNSA. Overall study results and limits: Shifts in expanded clonotypes may have been confounded by donor CMV status, which was unknown.

It was with a sample-barcoded 5' primer and a J-beta primer mix that a second PCR of roughly 7 to 12 cycles was run. Paired-end reads containing CDR3 totaled no fewer than 3 million for each sample. TCRdb itself ran the 5' RACE reads through MiXCR, one entry per CDR3 protein. The sample records about 1.8 million distinct CDR3 sequences, 49% being singletons. Source material: blood. This TCR came from a middle-aged woman in good health. The chain employs TRBV7-2 and TRBJ2-5; the match to TRBD1 covers 7 bases. The CDR3 spells CASSVQQGKETQYF. The CDR3 nucleotides are TGTGCCAGCAGCGTACAACAGGGGAAAGAGACCCAGTACTTC.